This TCR beta chain was recorded in a study of PD-1 blockade in classical Hodgkin lymphoma. The V gene lost 1 base and the J gene lost 6 bases, with 9 bases spanning the gap. Looked up from germline, CDR1 is SQVTM and CDR2 is ANQGSEA. The CDR3 runs 12 residues. Autologous stem cell transplantation was followed by relapse in every patient, and brentuximab vedotin exposure varied. Magnetic negative selection was used to purify CD4+ T cells from PBMCs that had been thawed. Comment on this clone: As yet, its antigen is unknown.

TCRdb keeps only in-frame clones here, not all; method: immunoSEQ multiplex PCR. The sample contains over 8,500 clones, 84% of which appear only once. Points from the study as a whole: It was CD4+ TCR diversity, not CD8+, that rose significantly by C4D1. Newly diagnosed patients were reported to exhibit reduced baseline TCR diversity relative to healthy donors. Baseline diversity was lower in partial responders and progressors than complete responders. What drove the repertoire differences, possibly disease activity or prior therapy, has not been defined.

This receptor was obtained from a human donor with classical Hodgkin lymphoma. This specimen consisted of CD4+ T cells from blood, obtained at baseline. The genes are TRBV29-1 and TRBJ1-2; D gene ambiguous. CDR3 bases: TGCAGCGTTGAAGGTGGGATGAATGGCTACACCTTC. It encodes CSVEGGMNGYTF.